This T cell receptor beta chain was sequenced for a study of T cells in Graves' hyperthyroidism and ophthalmopathy. This clonotype came up many times. This could be a read error, since a much larger clone is one nucleotide away. With V trimmed by 1 base and J by 3 bases, 1 base remained unmatched. The CDR3 consists of 14 residues. Per the germline V gene, CDR1 is MNHEY and CDR2 is SMNVEV (reference sequence). Lactation, pregnancy, other autoimmune disease or uncontrolled infection excluded patients. In making diagnoses, clinical symptoms, serum thyroxine and TRAb, thyroid ultrasound and orbital computed tomography were all used. Extraction of PBMCs used 7.5 to 10 ml of fresh peripheral blood. The CDR3 regions of TCR beta were amplified from RNA transcripts. The TCR CDR3 was amplified in a first-round RT-PCR using the HTBI primer set. TCRdb reprocessed the multiplex PCR reads via MiXCR and lists one record per CDR3 protein. Here the sample spans 550,000 to 800,000 distinct CDR3 sequences, approximately 15% being singletons.

Sequencing was done on a sample of blood. This chain joins TRBV27 and TRBJ2-7, with 9 positions matching TRBD1. This sequence was found in a man aged 50 to 60 with Graves' hyperthyroidism. The CDR3 sequence: CASSLWDRVYEQYF. CDR3 bases: TGTGCCAGCAGTTTATGGGACAGGGTCTACGAGCAGTACTTC.